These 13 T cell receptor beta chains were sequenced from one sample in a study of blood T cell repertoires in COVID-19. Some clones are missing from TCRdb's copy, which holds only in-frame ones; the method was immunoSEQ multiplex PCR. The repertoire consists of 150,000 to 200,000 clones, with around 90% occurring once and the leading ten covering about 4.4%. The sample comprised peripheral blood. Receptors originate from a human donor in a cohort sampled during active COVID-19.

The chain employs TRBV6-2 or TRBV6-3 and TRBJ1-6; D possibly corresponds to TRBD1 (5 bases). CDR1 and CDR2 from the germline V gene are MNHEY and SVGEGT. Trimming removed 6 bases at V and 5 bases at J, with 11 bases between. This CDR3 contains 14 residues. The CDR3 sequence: CASSPARDNSPLHF. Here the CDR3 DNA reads TGTGCCAGCAGCCCCGCCAGGGATAATTCACCCCTCCACTTT.

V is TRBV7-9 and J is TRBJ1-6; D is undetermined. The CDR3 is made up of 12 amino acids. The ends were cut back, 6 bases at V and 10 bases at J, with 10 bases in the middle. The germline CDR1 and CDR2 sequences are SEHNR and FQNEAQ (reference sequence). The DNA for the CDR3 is TGTGCCAGCAGGATTGGGGAGTCACCCCTCCACTTT. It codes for CASRIGESPLHF.

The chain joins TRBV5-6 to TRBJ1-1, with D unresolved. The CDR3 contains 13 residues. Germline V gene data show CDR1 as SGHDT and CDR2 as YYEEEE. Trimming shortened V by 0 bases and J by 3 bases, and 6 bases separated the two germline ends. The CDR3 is CASSLGSHTEAFF. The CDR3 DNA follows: TGTGCCAGCAGCTTGGGCAGTCACACTGAAGCTTTCTTT.

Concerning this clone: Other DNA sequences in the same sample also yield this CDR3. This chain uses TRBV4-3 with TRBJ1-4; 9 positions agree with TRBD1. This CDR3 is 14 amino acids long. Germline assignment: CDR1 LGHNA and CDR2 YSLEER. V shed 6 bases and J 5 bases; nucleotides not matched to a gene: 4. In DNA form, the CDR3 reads TGCGCCAGCAGTCACGACAGGGGGAATGAAAAACTGTTTTTT. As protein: CASSHDRGNEKLFF.

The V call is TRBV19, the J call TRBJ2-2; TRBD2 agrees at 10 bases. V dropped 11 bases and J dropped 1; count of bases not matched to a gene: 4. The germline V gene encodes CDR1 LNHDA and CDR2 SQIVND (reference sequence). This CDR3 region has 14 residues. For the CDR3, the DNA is TGTGCCGGCCGGACTAGCGGGAACACCGGGGAGCTGTTTTTT. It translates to CAGRTSGNTGELFF.

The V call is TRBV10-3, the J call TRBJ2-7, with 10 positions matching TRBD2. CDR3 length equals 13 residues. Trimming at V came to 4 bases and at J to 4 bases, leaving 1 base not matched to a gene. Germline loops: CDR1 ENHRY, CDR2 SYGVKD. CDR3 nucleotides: TGTGCCATCAGTGCGACTAGCGGGTACGAGCAGTACTTC. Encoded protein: CAISATSGYEQYF.

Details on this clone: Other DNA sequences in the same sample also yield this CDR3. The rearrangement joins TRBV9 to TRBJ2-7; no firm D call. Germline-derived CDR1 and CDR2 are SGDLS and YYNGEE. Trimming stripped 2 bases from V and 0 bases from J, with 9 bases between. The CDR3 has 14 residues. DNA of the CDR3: TGTGCCAGCAGCGTTGGGCCGAGCTCCTACGAGCAGTACTTC. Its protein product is CASSVGPSSYEQYF.

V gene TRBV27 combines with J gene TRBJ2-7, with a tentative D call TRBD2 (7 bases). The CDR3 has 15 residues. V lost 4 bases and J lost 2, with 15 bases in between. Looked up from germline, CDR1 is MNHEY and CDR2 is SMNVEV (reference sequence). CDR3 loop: CASSSAGQSTYEQYF. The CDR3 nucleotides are TGTGCCAGCAGTTCAGCGGGACAATCCACCTACGAGCAGTACTTC.

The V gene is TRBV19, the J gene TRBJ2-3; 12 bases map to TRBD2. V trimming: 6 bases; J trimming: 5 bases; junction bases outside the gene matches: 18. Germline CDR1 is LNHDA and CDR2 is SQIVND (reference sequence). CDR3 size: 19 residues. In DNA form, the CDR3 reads TGTGCCAGTAGCCCTGGGGCTAGCGGGGGGGCCACTGTTGGAGATACGCAGTATTTT. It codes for CASSPGASGGATVGDTQYF.

Here the CDR3 DNA reads TGTGCCAGCAGCTTAGAGGGCGGGACGGACGGCTACACCTTC. Translation gives CASSLEGGTDGYTF. This chain uses TRBV11-2 with TRBJ1-2, with a possible D match to TRBD1 (5 bases). V lost 0 bases and J 8 bases, leaving 13 bases between the germline ends. The CDR3 length is 14 residues. Germline CDR1 and CDR2: SGHAT and FQNNGV.

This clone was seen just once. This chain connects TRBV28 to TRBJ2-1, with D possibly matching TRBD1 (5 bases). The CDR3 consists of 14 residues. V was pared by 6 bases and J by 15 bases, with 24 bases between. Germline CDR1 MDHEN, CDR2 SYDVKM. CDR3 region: CASSSQLLGAKRFF. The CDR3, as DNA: TGTGCCAGCAGCTCCCAACTCTTAGGGGCGAAACGGTTCTTC.

DNA of the CDR3: TGTGCCAGCAGCCAACAGGGGCAGGGTTCACCCCTCCACTTT. The encoded protein is CASSQQGQGSPLHF. V gene TRBV11-2 combines with J gene TRBJ1-6; 7 nucleotides match TRBD1. This CDR3 region has 14 residues. Germline CDR1 SGHAT, CDR2 FQNNGV. Trimming at V came to 5 bases and at J to 9 bases, leaving 7 bases not matched to a gene. The full variable domain, its missing parts supplied by reference TRBV11-2 and TRBJ1-6, is EAGVAQSPRYKIIEKRQSVAFWCNPISGHATLYWYQQILGQGPKLLIQFQNNGVVDDSQLPKDRFSAERLKGVDSTLKIQPAKLEDSAVYLCASSQQGQGSPLHFGNGTRLTVT.

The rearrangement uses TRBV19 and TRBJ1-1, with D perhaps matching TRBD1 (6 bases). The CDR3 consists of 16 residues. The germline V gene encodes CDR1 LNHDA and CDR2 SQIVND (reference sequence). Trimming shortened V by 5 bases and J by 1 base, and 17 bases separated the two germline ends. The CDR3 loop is CASSSRTDYPNTEAFF. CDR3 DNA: TGTGCCAGTAGTTCCCGGACAGACTACCCGAACACTGAAGCTTTCTTT.